The 17 T cell receptor beta chains below were found in one sample sequenced in a study of blood T cell repertoires in COVID-19. The method was immunoSEQ multiplex PCR; TCRdb's version includes in-frame clones alone and lacks a portion of them. The repertoire holds about 35,000 clones, with approximately 88% as singletons. Sequencing was carried out using peripheral blood. The receptors come from a human donor in a cohort sampled during active COVID-19.

This clone has just one count. This chain connects TRBV19 to TRBJ2-1, with D maybe TRBD1 (5 bases). Trimming stripped 5 bases from V and 4 bases from J, with 9 bases between. Germline assignment: CDR1 LNHDA and CDR2 SQIVND (reference sequence). This CDR3 contains 13 residues. The CDR3 spells CASSQGGYNEQFF. The CDR3 DNA sequence: TGTGCCAGTAGTCAGGGCGGATACAATGAGCAGTTCTTC.

The V and J genes are TRBV18 and TRBJ2-7; the match to TRBD2 covers 7 bases. The trim removed 4 bases at V and 0 bases at J, leaving 3 bases unmatched. In germline, CDR1 is KGHSH, CDR2 LQKENI. CDR3 length: 14 residues. CDR3 loop: CASSRGGSSYEQYF. The CDR3 nucleotides are TGTGCCAGCTCACGGGGCGGGAGCTCCTACGAGCAGTACTTC.

V gene TRBV4-1 combines with J gene TRBJ1-1; D remains unclear. The CDR3 consists of 16 residues. V was trimmed by 1 base and J by 3 bases, leaving 15 bases between them. The germline CDR1 and CDR2 sequences are MGHRA and YSYEKL. This CDR3 reads CASSQANLVTYTEAFF. The CDR3 region has the DNA TGCGCCAGCAGCCAAGCAAATTTGGTAACATACACTGAAGCTTTCTTT.

This rearrangement joins TRBV11-3 to TRBJ2-3, with 8 bases identical to TRBD1. Losses at the gene ends were 1 base for V and 2 bases for J; bases not matched to a gene: 8. CDR3 length: 17 residues. Looked up from germline, CDR1 is SGHNT and CDR2 is YENEEA. The CDR3: CASSLVWDRPNTDTQYF. The CDR3 region has the DNA TGTGCCAGCAGCTTAGTATGGGACAGGCCAAACACAGATACGCAGTATTTT.

The chain carries TRBV6-6 and TRBJ2-7; 11 bases are shared with TRBD2. CDR3 length: 15 amino acids. Germline CDR1 and CDR2: MNHNY and SVGAGI (reference sequence). V gave up 6 bases and J gave up 2 bases; unmatched junction bases: 6. This CDR3 is CASRILAGVAYEQYF. CDR3 bases: TGTGCCAGCAGAATACTAGCGGGAGTAGCCTACGAGCAGTACTTC.

This rearrangement joins TRBV6-5 to TRBJ1-2, with D tentatively TRBD1 (6 bases). Trimming took off 0 bases at V and 3 bases at J, with 14 bases between the two ends. Germline V CDR1 and CDR2: MNHEY, SVGAGI. This CDR3 has 16 amino acids. This CDR3 reads CASSYSMGAGDYGYTF. CDR3 nucleotide sequence: TGTGCCAGCAGTTACTCGATGGGGGCGGGCGACTATGGCTACACCTTC.

J is TRBJ2-1 and V is TRBV7-8, with unresolved D. This CDR3 contains 13 residues. Trimming removed 2 bases from V and 9 bases from J, with 11 bases in between. CDR1 SGHVS and CDR2 FQNEAQ come from the germline V gene. The CDR3 reads CASSLSDASEQFF. The CDR3 nucleotides are TGTGCCAGCAGCTTAAGCGACGCAAGTGAGCAGTTCTTC.

The chain links TRBV18 to TRBJ2-1; TRBD2 agrees at 16 bases. In germline, CDR1 is KGHSH, CDR2 LQKENI. Trimming cost V 1 base and J 0 bases; bases outside gene matches: 3. The CDR3 is made up of 19 amino acids. CDR3 residues: CASSPQGLAGGSSYNEQFF. CDR3 DNA: TGTGCCAGCTCACCACAGGGACTAGCGGGGGGGAGCTCCTACAATGAGCAGTTCTTC.

V is TRBV5-1 and J is TRBJ2-7, with D unresolved. V shed 0 bases and J shed 1 base, with 8 bases lying between them. The CDR3 runs 14 residues. Per the germline V gene, CDR1 is SGHRS and CDR2 is YFSETQ. This CDR3 is CASSLELWSYEQYF. The CDR3, as DNA: TGCGCCAGCAGCTTGGAACTTTGGTCCTACGAGCAGTACTTC. Full variable domain (outside the CDR3, taken from reference TRBV5-1 and TRBJ2-7): KAGVTQTPRYLIKTRGQQVTLSCSPISGHRSVSWYQQTPGQGLQFLFEYFSETQRNKGNFPGRFSGRQFSNSRSEMNVSTLELGDSALYLCASSLELWSYEQYFGPGTRLTVT.

The rearrangement links TRBV9 to TRBJ2-3; 9 bases fit TRBD2. Germline loops: CDR1 SGDLS, CDR2 YYNGEE. Trimming removed 4 bases from V and 6 bases from J; junction bases left unmatched: 6. This CDR3 has 14 residues. The CDR3 protein is CASSFAAGGDTQYF. CDR3 DNA sequence: TGTGCCAGCAGCTTTGCGGCGGGGGGGGATACGCAGTATTTT.

This chain joins TRBV7-9 and TRBJ2-1; D ambiguous. Deletions cut 2 bases from V and 5 bases from J, with 7 bases between. This CDR3 has 13 residues. CDR1 SEHNR and CDR2 FQNEAQ come from the germline V gene (reference sequence). DNA of the CDR3: TGTGCCAGCAGCTTATCTGTCGACAATGAGCAGTTCTTC. It yields the protein CASSLSVDNEQFF.

This clone was seen only once. The rearrangement links TRBV6-5 to TRBJ1-1, with D perhaps TRBD1 (5 bases). Germline V gives CDR1 MNHEY, CDR2 SVGAGI. Trimming removed 6 bases from V and 0 bases from J, with 11 bases in between. The CDR3 sequence is 14 residues long. DNA of the CDR3: TGTGCCAGCAGCCGCGGGACGGTGAACACTGAAGCTTTCTTT. Protein sequence: CASSRGTVNTEAFF.

The chain joins TRBV6-1 to TRBJ2-2; 8 bases align to TRBD2. The V segment lost 2 bases and the J segment 4 bases; nucleotides outside the gene matches: 3. The V gene's germline CDR1 is MNHNS and CDR2 SASEGT. CDR3 size: 15 residues. This CDR3 is CASSETGGGTGELFF. The CDR3 DNA follows: TGTGCCAGCAGTGAAACGGGAGGGGGCACCGGGGAGCTGTTTTTT.

The J gene is TRBJ2-7, the V gene TRBV5-1; 13 positions agree with TRBD2. The germline CDR1 and CDR2 sequences are SGHRS and YFSETQ. The CDR3 runs to 15 residues. The V gene end was trimmed by 4 bases and the J gene end by 2 bases; junction bases not matched to a gene: 3. CDR3 in amino acids: CASSLGTSGAYEQYF. CDR3 nucleotides: TGCGCCAGCAGCCTCGGGACTAGCGGGGCCTACGAGCAGTACTTC.

This chain uses TRBV18 with TRBJ2-3; perhaps TRBD1 as D (5 bases). This CDR3 is 19 amino acids long. In germline, CDR1 is KGHSH, CDR2 LQKENI. V lost 4 bases and J 4 bases, leaving 27 bases between the germline ends. This CDR3 reads CASSQNFLDLFVGPDTQYF. The CDR3, as DNA: TGTGCCAGCTCACAAAACTTCCTCGACCTATTTGTGGGGCCAGATACGCAGTATTTT. The variable domain in full, with the rest retrieved from reference TRBV18 and TRBJ2-3, is NAGVMQNPRHLVRRRGQEARLRCSPMKGHSHVYWYRQLPEEGLKFMVYLQKENIIDESGMPKERFSAEFPKEGPSILRIQQVVRGDSAAYFCASSQNFLDLFVGPDTQYFGPGTRLTVL.

This chain joins TRBV6-4 and TRBJ2-2; D unresolved. Germline lookup yields CDR1 MRHNA and CDR2 SNTAGT. The V end was cut by 8 bases, the J end by 1 base, with 11 bases between. The CDR3 runs 14 residues. The CDR3 bases are TGTGCCAGCTCTACAGAGATGAACACCGGGGAGCTGTTTTTT. Protein: CASSTEMNTGELFF.

The chain carries TRBV11-2 and TRBJ2-7; a weak D match, TRBD1 (6 bases). From germline, CDR1 is SGHAT and CDR2 FQNNGV. The CDR3 extends over 14 amino acids. V lost 6 bases, J lost 2 bases, and 14 bases lay in between. The CDR3 DNA reads TGTGCCAGCAGTAAGGACAGAAACACCTACGAGCAGTACTTC. It is translated as CASSKDRNTYEQYF. Looking up the rest from reference TRBV11-2 and TRBJ2-7 gives the full variable domain: EAGVAQSPRYKIIEKRQSVAFWCNPISGHATLYWYQQILGQGPKLLIQFQNNGVVDDSQLPKDRFSAERLKGVDSTLKIQPAKLEDSAVYLCASSKDRNTYEQYFGPGTRLTVT.